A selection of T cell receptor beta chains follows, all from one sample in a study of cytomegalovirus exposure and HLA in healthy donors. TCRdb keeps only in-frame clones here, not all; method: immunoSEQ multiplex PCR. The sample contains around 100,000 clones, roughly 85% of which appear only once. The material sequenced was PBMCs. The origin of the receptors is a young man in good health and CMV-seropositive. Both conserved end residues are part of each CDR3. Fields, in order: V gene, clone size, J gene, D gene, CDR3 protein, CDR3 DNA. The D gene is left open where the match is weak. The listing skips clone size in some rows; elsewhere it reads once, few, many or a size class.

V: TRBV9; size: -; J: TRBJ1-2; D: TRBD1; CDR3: CASSPQGGASYGYTF; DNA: TGTGCCAGCAGCCCACAAGGGGGCGCCTCCTATGGCTACACCTTC
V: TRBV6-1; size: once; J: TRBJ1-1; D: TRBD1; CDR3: CASSATGINTEAFF; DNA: TGTGCCAGCAGTGCGACAGGGATAAACACTGAAGCTTTCTTT
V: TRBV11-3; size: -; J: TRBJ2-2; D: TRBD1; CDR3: CASSPPTGGRTGELFF; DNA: TGTGCCAGCAGCCCACCGACAGGGGGTCGGACCGGGGAGCTGTTTTTT
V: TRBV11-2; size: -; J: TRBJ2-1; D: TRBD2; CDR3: CASIPGGGDEQFF; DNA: TGTGCCAGCATCCCTGGGGGGGGAGATGAGCAGTTCTTC
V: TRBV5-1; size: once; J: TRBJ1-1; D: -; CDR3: CASSFAEGYTEAFF; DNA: TGCGCCAGCAGCTTCGCGGAGGGTTACACTGAAGCTTTCTTT
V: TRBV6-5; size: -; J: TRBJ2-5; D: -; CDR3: CASSYGLLKETQYF; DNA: TGTGCCAGCAGCTACGGACTCCTCAAAGAGACCCAGTACTTC
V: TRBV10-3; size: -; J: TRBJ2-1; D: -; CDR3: CAISDLAGAPLAQFF; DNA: TGTGCCATCAGTGATCTGGCGGGGGCCCCACTCGCACAGTTCTTC
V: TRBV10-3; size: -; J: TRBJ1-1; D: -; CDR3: CAISGKSGGTEAFF; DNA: TGTGCCATCAGTGGGAAATCAGGTGGCACTGAAGCTTTCTTT
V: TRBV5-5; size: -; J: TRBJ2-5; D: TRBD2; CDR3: CASSKGLASSQETQYF; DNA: TGTGCCAGCAGCAAGGGACTAGCAAGTAGCCAAGAGACCCAGTACTTC
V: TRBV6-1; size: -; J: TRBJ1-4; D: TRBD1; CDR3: CASSEGQGPTRSEKLFF; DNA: TGTGCCAGCAGTGAAGGACAGGGACCCACGAGATCAGAAAAACTGTTTTTT
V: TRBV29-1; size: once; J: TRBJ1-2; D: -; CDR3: CSVVSLGADYGYTF; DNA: TGCAGCGTTGTGAGCCTGGGGGCGGACTATGGCTACACCTTC
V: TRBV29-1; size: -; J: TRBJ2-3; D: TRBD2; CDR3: CSVEDVGLAARKDTQYF; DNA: TGCAGCGTTGAAGATGTGGGACTAGCGGCCCGGAAGGATACGCAGTATTTT
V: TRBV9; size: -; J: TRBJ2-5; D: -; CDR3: CASSVGGLQETQYF; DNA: TGTGCCAGCAGCGTAGGGGGACTTCAAGAGACCCAGTACTTC
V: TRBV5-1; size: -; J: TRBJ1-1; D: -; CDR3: CASSLTGDTEAFF; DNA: TGCGCCAGCAGCTTGACGGGGGACACTGAAGCTTTCTTT
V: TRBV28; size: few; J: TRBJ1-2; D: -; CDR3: CASSSAGYGYTF; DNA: TGTGCCAGCAGTTCGGCAGGCTATGGCTACACCTTC
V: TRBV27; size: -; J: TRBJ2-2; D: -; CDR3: CASTVSQNTGELFF; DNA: TGTGCCAGCACCGTGTCACAGAACACCGGGGAGCTGTTTTTT
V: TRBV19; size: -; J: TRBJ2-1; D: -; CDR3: CASSVSGGNEQFF; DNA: TGTGCCAGTAGCGTGTCAGGGGGGAATGAGCAGTTCTTC
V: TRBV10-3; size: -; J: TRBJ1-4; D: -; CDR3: CAARGTNEKLFF; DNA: TGTGCCGCCAGAGGAACTAATGAAAAACTGTTTTTT
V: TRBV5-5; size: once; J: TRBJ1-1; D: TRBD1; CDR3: CASSPTGLGEAFF; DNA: TGTGCCAGCAGCCCGACAGGGCTTGGGGAAGCTTTCTTT
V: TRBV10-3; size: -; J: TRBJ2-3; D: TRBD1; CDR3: CAISDEGQGSSTDTQYF; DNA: TGTGCCATCAGTGACGAGGGACAGGGAAGTAGCACAGATACGCAGTATTTT
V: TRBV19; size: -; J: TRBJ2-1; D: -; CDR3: CASSIGGYTFSDEQFF; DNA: TGTGCCAGTAGTATAGGCGGATACACCTTTTCCGATGAGCAGTTCTTC
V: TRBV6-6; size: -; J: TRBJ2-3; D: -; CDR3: CASSYSRDTQYF; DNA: TGTGCCAGCAGCTACTCGAGAGATACGCAGTATTTT
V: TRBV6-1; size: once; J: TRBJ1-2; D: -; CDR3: CAGLVGLNNGYTF; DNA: TGTGCCGGACTGGTGGGACTGAACAATGGCTACACCTTC
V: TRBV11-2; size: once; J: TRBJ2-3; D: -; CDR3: CASSFYGQSTDTQYF; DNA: TGTGCCAGCAGCTTTTACGGACAGAGCACAGATACGCAGTATTTT
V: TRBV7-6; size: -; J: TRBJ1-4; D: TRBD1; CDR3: CASSLRPGTGDEKLFF; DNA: TGTGCCAGCAGTTTACGACCCGGGACAGGGGATGAAAAACTGTTTTTT
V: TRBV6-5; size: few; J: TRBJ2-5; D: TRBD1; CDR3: CASSYPGQGVQETQYF; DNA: TGTGCCAGCAGTTACCCGGGACAGGGCGTGCAAGAGACCCAGTACTTC
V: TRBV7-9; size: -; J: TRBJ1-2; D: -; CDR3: CASSQAQPRLHGYTF; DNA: TGTGCCAGCAGCCAGGCCCAACCCCGCCTCCATGGCTACACCTTC
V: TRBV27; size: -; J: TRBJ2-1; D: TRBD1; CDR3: CASSSGTGGYNEQFF; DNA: TGTGCCAGCAGTTCCGGGACAGGGGGGTACAATGAGCAGTTCTTC
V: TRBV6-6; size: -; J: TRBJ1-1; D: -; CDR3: CASSYGGENTEAFF; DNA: TGTGCCAGCAGTTACGGTGGAGAGAACACTGAAGCTTTCTTT
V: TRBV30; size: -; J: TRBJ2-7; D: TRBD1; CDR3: CAWSGGGTGALGAYEQYF; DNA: TGTGCCTGGAGTGGTGGTGGGACAGGGGCCCTAGGGGCCTACGAGCAGTACTTC
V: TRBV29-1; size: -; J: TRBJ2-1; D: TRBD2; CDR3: CSVERTSDYNEQFF; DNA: TGCAGCGTTGAAAGGACTAGCGACTACAATGAGCAGTTCTTC
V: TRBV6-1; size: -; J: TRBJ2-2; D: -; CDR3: CASSDPRLSGELFF; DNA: TGTGCCAGCAGTGATCCCAGGTTAAGCGGGGAGCTGTTTTTT
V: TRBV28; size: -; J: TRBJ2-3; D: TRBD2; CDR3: CASSSPVEAGSLYNTQYF; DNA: TGTGCCAGCAGTTCTCCGGTGGAAGCGGGGAGTTTATACAATACGCAGTATTTT
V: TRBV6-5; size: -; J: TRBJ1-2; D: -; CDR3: CASSYSINGAYGYTF; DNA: TGTGCCAGCAGTTACTCTATAAACGGAGCCTATGGCTACACCTTC
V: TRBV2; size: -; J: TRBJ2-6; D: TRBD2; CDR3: CASKTNSGGAYGANVLTF; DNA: TGTGCCAGCAAGACCAATAGCGGGGGGGCCTACGGGGCCAACGTCCTGACTTTC
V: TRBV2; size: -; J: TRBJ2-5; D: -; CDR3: CASSGLGFYQETQYF; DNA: TGTGCCAGCAGTGGACTAGGGTTTTACCAAGAGACCCAGTACTTC
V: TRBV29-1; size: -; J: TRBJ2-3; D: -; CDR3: CSVEGGAALIGTDTQYF; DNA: TGCAGCGTTGAGGGTGGGGCAGCCCTAATCGGCACAGATACGCAGTATTTT
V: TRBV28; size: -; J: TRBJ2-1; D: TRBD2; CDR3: CASSPTIGGLAGGAAYNEQFF; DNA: TGTGCCAGCAGTCCCACTATTGGGGGACTAGCGGGAGGCGCGGCCTACAATGAGCAGTTCTTC